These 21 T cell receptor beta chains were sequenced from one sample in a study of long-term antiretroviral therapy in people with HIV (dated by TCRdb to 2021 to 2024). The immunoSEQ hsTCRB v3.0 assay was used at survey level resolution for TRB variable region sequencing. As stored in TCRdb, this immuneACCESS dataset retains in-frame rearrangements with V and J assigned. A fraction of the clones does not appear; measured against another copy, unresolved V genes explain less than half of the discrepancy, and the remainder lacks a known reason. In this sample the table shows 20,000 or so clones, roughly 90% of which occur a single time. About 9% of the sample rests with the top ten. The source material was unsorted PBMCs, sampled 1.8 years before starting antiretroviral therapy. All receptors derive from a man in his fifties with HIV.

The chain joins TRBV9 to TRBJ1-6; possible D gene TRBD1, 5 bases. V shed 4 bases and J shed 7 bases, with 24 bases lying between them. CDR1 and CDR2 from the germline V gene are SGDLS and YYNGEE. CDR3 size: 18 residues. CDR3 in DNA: TGTGCCAGCAGCCAAAGCCCGGGCGGGGGAAGGCTCAATTCACCCCTCCACTTT. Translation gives CASSQSPGGGRLNSPLHF.

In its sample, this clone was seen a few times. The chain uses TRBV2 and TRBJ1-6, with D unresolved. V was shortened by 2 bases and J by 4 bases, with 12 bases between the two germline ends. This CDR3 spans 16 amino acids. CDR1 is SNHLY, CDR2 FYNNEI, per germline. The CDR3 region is CASSESPSGYNSPLHF. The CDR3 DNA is TGTGCCAGCAGTGAAAGCCCCAGTGGATATAATTCACCCCTCCACTTT.

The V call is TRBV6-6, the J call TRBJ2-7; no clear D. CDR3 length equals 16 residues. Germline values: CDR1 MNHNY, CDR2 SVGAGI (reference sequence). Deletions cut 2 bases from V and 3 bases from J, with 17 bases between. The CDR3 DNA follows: TGTGCCAGCAGTTACCCCCCAATCCAGAACGACTACGAGCAGTACTTC. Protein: CASSYPPIQNDYEQYF.

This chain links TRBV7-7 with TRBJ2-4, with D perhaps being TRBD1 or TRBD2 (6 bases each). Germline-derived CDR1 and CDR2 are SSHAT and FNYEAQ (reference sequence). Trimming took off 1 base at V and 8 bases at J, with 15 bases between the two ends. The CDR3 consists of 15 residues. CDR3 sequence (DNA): TGTGCCAGCAGCTTAGGGCGGGACAAGACGGACATTCAGTACTTC. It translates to CASSLGRDKTDIQYF.

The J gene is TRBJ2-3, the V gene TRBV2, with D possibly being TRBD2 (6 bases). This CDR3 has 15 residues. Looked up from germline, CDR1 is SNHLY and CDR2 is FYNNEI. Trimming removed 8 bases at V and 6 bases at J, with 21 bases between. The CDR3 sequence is CASGWGGAGMDTQYF. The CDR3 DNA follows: TGTGCCAGCGGATGGGGAGGCGCGGGGATGGATACGCAGTATTTT.

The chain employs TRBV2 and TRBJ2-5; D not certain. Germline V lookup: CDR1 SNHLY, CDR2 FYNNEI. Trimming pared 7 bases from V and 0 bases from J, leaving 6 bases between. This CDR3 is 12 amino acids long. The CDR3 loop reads CASKQYQETQYF. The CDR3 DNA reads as TGTGCCAGCAAACAGTACCAAGAGACCCAGTACTTC.

CDR3 amino acids: CASSMQGGRGYTF. The CDR3 DNA reads TGTGCCAGTAGTATGCAGGGAGGGCGTGGCTACACCTTC. The gene calls are TRBV19 and TRBJ1-2; D possibly corresponds to TRBD1 (5 bases). The CDR3 is made up of 13 amino acids. The V and J ends lost 3 bases and 7 bases respectively, with 12 bases between them. Per germline, CDR1 LNHDA and CDR2 SQIVND (reference sequence).

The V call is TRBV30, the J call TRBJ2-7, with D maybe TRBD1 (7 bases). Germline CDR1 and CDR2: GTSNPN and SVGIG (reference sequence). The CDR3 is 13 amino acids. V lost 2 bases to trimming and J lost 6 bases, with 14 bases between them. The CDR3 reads CAWSRGQGVEQYF. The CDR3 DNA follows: TGTGCCTGGAGTCGGGGGCAGGGGGTCGAGCAGTACTTC.

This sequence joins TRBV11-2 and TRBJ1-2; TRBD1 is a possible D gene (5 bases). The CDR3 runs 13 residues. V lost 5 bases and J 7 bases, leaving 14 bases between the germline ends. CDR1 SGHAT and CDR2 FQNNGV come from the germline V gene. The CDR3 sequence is CASSPGGGFGYTF. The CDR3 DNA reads TGTGCCAGCAGCCCCGGGGGGGGGTTTGGCTACACCTTC.

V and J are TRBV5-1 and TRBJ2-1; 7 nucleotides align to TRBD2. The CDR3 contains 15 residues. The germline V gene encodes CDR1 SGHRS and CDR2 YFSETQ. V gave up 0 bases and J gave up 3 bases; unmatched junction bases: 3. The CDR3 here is CASSLGSSGYNEQFF. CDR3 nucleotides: TGCGCCAGCAGCTTGGGGTCTAGCGGCTACAATGAGCAGTTCTTC. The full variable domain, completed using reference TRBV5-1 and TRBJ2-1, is KAGVTQTPRYLIKTRGQQVTLSCSPISGHRSVSWYQQTPGQGLQFLFEYFSETQRNKGNFPGRFSGRQFSNSRSEMNVSTLELGDSALYLCASSLGSSGYNEQFFGPGTRLTVL.

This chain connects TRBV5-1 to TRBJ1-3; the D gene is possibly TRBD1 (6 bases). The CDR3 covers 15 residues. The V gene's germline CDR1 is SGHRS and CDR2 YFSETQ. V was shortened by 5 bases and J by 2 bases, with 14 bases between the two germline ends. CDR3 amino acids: CASSVSQGPGNTIYF. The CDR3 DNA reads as TGCGCCAGCAGTGTGAGCCAGGGGCCTGGAAACACCATATATTTT.

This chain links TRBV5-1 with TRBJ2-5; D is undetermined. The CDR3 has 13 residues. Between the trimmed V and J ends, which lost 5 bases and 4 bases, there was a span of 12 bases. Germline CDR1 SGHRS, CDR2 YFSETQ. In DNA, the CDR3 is TGCGCCAGCAGTATGACGTCGGGAGAGACCCAGTACTTC. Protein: CASSMTSGETQYF.

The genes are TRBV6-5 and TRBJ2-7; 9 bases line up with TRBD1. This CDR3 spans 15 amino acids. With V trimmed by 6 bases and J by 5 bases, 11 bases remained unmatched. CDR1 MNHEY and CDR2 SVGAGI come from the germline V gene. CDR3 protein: CASRYTGGYIDEQYF. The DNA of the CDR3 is TGTGCCAGCAGGTACACAGGGGGCTATATCGACGAGCAGTACTTC.

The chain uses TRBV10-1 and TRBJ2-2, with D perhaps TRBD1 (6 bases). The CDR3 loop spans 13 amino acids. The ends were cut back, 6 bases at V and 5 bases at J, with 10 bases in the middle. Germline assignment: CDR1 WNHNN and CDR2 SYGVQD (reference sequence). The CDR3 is CASSRTATGELFF. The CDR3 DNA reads TGCGCCAGCAGCCGGACAGCTACCGGGGAGCTGTTTTTT.

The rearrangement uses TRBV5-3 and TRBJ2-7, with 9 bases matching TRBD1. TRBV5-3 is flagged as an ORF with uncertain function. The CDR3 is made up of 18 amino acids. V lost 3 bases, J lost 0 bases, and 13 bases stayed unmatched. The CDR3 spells CARSSAPSRDRDSYEQYF. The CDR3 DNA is TGTGCCAGAAGCTCGGCTCCGTCCCGGGACAGGGACTCCTACGAGCAGTACTTC.

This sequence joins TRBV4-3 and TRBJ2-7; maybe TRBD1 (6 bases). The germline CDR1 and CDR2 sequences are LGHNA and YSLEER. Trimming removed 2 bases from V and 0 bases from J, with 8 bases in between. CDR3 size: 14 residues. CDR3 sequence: CASSQMGHSYEQYF. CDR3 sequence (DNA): TGCGCCAGCAGCCAAATGGGACACTCCTACGAGCAGTACTTC.

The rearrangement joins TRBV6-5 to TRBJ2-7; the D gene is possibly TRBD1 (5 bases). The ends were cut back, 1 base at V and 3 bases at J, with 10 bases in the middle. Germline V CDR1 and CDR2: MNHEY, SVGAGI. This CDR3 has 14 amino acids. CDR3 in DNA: TGTGCCAGCAGTTACTTAACAGGCCGCTACGAGCAGTACTTC. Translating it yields CASSYLTGRYEQYF.

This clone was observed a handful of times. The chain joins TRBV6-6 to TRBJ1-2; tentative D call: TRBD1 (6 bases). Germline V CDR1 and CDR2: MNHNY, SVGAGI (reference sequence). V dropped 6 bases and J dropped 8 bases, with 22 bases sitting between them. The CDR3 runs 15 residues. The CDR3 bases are TGTGCCAGCAGCCGACGCCAGGGGATGGAGGGAGGCTACACCTTC. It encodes CASSRRQGMEGGYTF.

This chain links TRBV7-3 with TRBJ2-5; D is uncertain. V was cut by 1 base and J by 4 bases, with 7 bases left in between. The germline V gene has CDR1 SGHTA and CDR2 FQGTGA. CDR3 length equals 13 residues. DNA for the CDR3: TGTGCCAGCAGCTTAAGGCAGTTAGAGACCCAGTACTTC. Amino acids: CASSLRQLETQYF.

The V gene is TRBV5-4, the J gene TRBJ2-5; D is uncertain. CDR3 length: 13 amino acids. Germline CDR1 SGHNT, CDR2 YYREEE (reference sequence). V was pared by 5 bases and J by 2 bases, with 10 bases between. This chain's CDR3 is CASSWGIQETQYF. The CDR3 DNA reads TGTGCCAGCAGTTGGGGAATTCAAGAGACCCAGTACTTC.

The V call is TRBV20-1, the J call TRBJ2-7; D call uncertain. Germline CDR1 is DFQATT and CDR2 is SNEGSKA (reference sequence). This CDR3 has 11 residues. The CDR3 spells CSTFGPYEQYF. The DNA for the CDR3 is TGCAGCACCTTCGGCCCCTACGAGCAGTACTTC.